Each of the 28 T cell receptor beta chains below was sequenced from the same sample in a study of cytomegalovirus exposure and HLA in healthy donors. 60 Vbeta and 13 Jbeta primers were used in PCR. TCRdb's copy holds only in-frame clones and misses some; the assay was immunoSEQ multiplex PCR. The table shows fewer than 150,000 clones, with approximately 72% occurring only once. The sample consisted of PBMCs. These receptors originate from a man in his 60s in good health and CMV-seropositive.

This clone appeared a few times. The chain employs TRBV11-3 and TRBJ2-1, with D possibly matching TRBD2 (6 bases). The CDR3 is 16 residues long. Germline V gives CDR1 SGHNT, CDR2 YENEEA. Trimming took 1 base from V and 7 from J, leaving 17 bases between them. CDR3 sequence: CASSLGRGPSWNEQFF. The CDR3 nucleotides read TGTGCCAGCAGCTTAGGGCGGGGCCCCTCGTGGAATGAGCAGTTCTTC.

The chain combines TRBV19 with TRBJ1-2, with a weak D call TRBD1 (5 bases). The CDR3 is 12 amino acids. CDR1 is LNHDA and CDR2 is SQIVND in the germline V gene (reference sequence). Trimming stripped 3 bases from V and 8 bases from J, with 10 bases between. This CDR3 is CASSMARGGYTF. In DNA form, the CDR3 reads TGTGCCAGTAGTATGGCCCGGGGGGGCTACACCTTC.

The chain uses TRBV28 and TRBJ1-1; tentative D call: TRBD1 (5 bases). There are 15 residues in the CDR3. Trimming cost V 3 bases and J 4 bases, with 15 bases left between them. CDR1 MDHEN and CDR2 SYDVKM come from the germline V gene. The CDR3 sequence: CASSFSGGVGTEAFF. In DNA form, the CDR3 reads TGTGCCAGCAGTTTCTCGGGGGGGGTTGGCACTGAAGCTTTCTTT.

The chain employs TRBV11-2 and TRBJ2-7; 12 bases map to TRBD2. Germline V gives CDR1 SGHAT, CDR2 FQNNGV. This CDR3 region has 15 residues. With 6 bases clipped from V and 5 bases from J, the junction kept 8 bases outside the gene matches. The CDR3 bases are TGTGCCAGCAGACCTCTAGCGGGGGGGAGCCACGAGCAGTACTTC. Its translation: CASRPLAGGSHEQYF.

V is TRBV30 and J is TRBJ1-1; a weak D match, TRBD1 (6 bases). The CDR3 extends over 14 amino acids. In germline, CDR1 is GTSNPN, CDR2 SVGIG (reference sequence). V gave up 2 bases and J gave up 5 bases, with 15 bases separating them. This CDR3 is CAWSLGHQRTEAFF. The CDR3 bases are TGTGCCTGGAGTTTGGGACATCAAAGGACTGAAGCTTTCTTT.

The chain employs TRBV11-1 and TRBJ1-1, with D maybe TRBD1 (6 bases). Germline CDR1 and CDR2: SGHAT and FQDESV (reference sequence). V was clipped by 6 bases and J by 2 bases, with 10 bases between them. The CDR3 runs to 13 residues. The CDR3 DNA reads as TGTGCCAGCAGTGGACAGATAAACACTGAAGCTTTCTTT. Amino acids: CASSGQINTEAFF.

The rearrangement links TRBV28 to TRBJ1-2; D gene uncertain. This CDR3 is 12 amino acids long. The V and J ends lost 10 bases and 6 bases respectively, with 15 bases between them. Germline V CDR1 and CDR2: MDHEN, SYDVKM. DNA for the CDR3: TGTGCCACCACAAGAGGGCAGGATGGCTACACCTTC. Translating it yields CATTRGQDGYTF.

V gene TRBV5-6 combines with J gene TRBJ1-5, with TRBD1 matching over 7 bases. CDR1 is SGHDT and CDR2 is YYEEEE in the germline V gene. The length of the CDR3 is 16 residues. V was clipped by 1 base and J by 8 bases; unmatched bases: 12. CDR3 sequence (DNA): TGTGCCAGCAGCTTGCTTTTAAGGGGGCGCGACGAGCCCCAGCATTTT. This codes for CASSLLLRGRDEPQHF.

CDR3: CASSSGQLRQETQYF. CDR3 coding DNA: TGTGCCAGCAGCTCGGGACAGCTGAGACAAGAGACCCAGTACTTC. The V gene is TRBV7-2, the J gene TRBJ2-5; TRBD1 aligns across 7 bases. Trimming removed 4 bases from V and 2 bases from J; junction bases left unmatched: 7. Per the germline V gene, CDR1 is SGHTA and CDR2 is FQGNSA. CDR3 length: 15 residues.

This sequence joins TRBV28 and TRBJ1-5; a possible D gene is TRBD1 (6 bases). Germline V gene data show CDR1 as MDHEN and CDR2 as SYDVKM. This CDR3 has 17 amino acids. V shed 5 bases and J shed 0 bases, with 17 bases lying between them. The chain's CDR3 is CASSPPGQLYSNQPQHF. CDR3 bases: TGTGCCAGCAGTCCACCTGGACAGCTCTATAGCAATCAGCCCCAGCATTTT.

The rearrangement uses TRBV4-3 and TRBJ2-3; the D gene is possibly TRBD2 (6 bases). The CDR3 loop spans 17 amino acids. V lost 3 bases and J 1 base, leaving 17 bases between the germline ends. The germline CDR1 and CDR2 sequences are LGHNA and YSLEER. The CDR3 DNA is TGCGCCAGCAGCCAGTTCGGGGGAAGGTTGGGCACAGATACGCAGTATTTT. The encoded protein is CASSQFGGRLGTDTQYF.

V is TRBV20-1 and J is TRBJ1-2; D is undetermined. Trimming cost V 5 bases and J 8 bases, with 3 bases left between them. The CDR3 loop spans 8 amino acids. Germline CDR1 DFQATT, CDR2 SNEGSKA (reference sequence). The CDR3 is CSAVGYTF. CDR3 DNA sequence: TGCAGTGCTGTAGGCTACACCTTC.

Points on this clone: At one of its ends the junction is not consistent with the germline gene, which may arise from a read error. The rearrangement joins TRBV11-3 to TRBJ2-1; 8 nucleotides agree with TRBD2. The CDR3 runs to 15 residues. CDR1 SGHNT and CDR2 YENEEA come from the germline V gene. CDR3 in amino acids: CASSLELAVYNEQLF. The DNA of the CDR3 is TGTGCCAGCAGCTTAGAACTAGCGGTATACAATGAGCAGCTCTTC. The whole variable domain, remainder taken from reference TRBV11-3 and TRBJ2-1, is EAGVVQSPRYKIIEKKQPVAFWCNPISGHNTLYWYLQNLGQGPELLIRYENEEAVDDSQLPKDRFSAERLKGVDSTLKIQPAELGDSAVYLCASSLELAVYNEQLFGPGTRLTVL.

The chain links TRBV27 to TRBJ2-7; 7 bases align to TRBD2. The J segment lost 3 bases and the V segment lost 2 bases, leaving 10 bases of the junction unmatched. Germline V gene sequence: CDR1 MNHEY, CDR2 SMNVEV (reference sequence). CDR3 length equals 16 residues. The DNA of the CDR3 is TGTGCCAGCAGTTTAAGGTCTAGCGGTGGACTCTACGAGCAGTACTTC. Translated: CASSLRSSGGLYEQYF.

This chain connects TRBV5-6 to TRBJ2-7, with D possibly TRBD1 on 5 matching bases. This CDR3 is built from 12 residues. CDR1 SGHDT and CDR2 YYEEEE come from the germline V gene. V was clipped by 0 bases and J by 4 bases, with 5 bases between them. CDR3 sequence (DNA): TGTGCCAGCAGCTTGGGACAGTACGAGCAGTACTTC. Protein sequence: CASSLGQYEQYF.

This clone was detected only once. CDR3 sequence: CASSVGGGETEAFF. The CDR3 coding sequence is TGTGCCAGCAGCGTAGGGGGGGGCGAAACTGAAGCTTTCTTT. V is TRBV9 and J is TRBJ1-1; a weak D match, TRBD1 (6 bases). Germline CDR1 and CDR2: SGDLS and YYNGEE. The CDR3 covers 14 residues. Trimming left V 0 bases short and J 5 bases short, with 11 bases between. The variable domain in full, with the rest retrieved from reference TRBV9 and TRBJ1-1, is DSGVTQTPKHLITATGQRVTLRCSPRSGDLSVYWYQQSLDQGLQFLIQYYNGEERAKGNILERFSAQQFPDLHSELNLSSLELGDSALYFCASSVGGGETEAFFGQGTRLTVV.

The chain employs TRBV5-6 and TRBJ2-7; D remains unclear. Germline CDR1 and CDR2: SGHDT and YYEEEE. Trimming removed 4 bases from V and 6 bases from J, with 8 bases in between. The CDR3 spans 11 residues. CDR3 in amino acids: CASSLYGEQYF. DNA for the CDR3: TGTGCCAGCAGCCTTTACGGCGAGCAGTACTTC.

The chain recombines TRBV9 with TRBJ1-2, with D possibly TRBD1 on 6 matching bases. V was cut by 4 bases and J by 5 bases, with 15 bases left in between. In germline, CDR1 is SGDLS, CDR2 YYNGEE. The CDR3 extends over 14 amino acids. CDR3 protein: CASSPTTGEYGYTF. Written as DNA, the CDR3 is TGTGCCAGCAGCCCGACGACAGGAGAGTATGGCTACACCTTC. The whole variable domain, filled in from reference TRBV9 and TRBJ1-2, reads DSGVTQTPKHLITATGQRVTLRCSPRSGDLSVYWYQQSLDQGLQFLIQYYNGEERAKGNILERFSAQQFPDLHSELNLSSLELGDSALYFCASSPTTGEYGYTFGSGTRLTVV.

The chain joins TRBV6-5 to TRBJ1-1; D is possibly TRBD1 (6 bases). Between the trimmed V and J ends, which lost 4 bases and 5 bases, there was a span of 17 bases. The germline V gene has CDR1 MNHEY and CDR2 SVGAGI. This CDR3 has 15 residues. CDR3 loop: CASSSTQGWRTEAFF. The CDR3 DNA follows: TGTGCCAGCAGTTCTACACAGGGCTGGCGAACTGAAGCTTTCTTT.

V and J are TRBV5-1 and TRBJ2-3; tentative D call: TRBD2 (6 bases). The V end lost 4 bases, the J end lost 2 bases, and 17 bases lay between the germline ends. Germline CDR1 and CDR2: SGHRS and YFSETQ. The CDR3 is 16 residues long. The CDR3 spells CASSPGSGTLTDTQYF. The CDR3, as DNA: TGCGCCAGCAGCCCAGGGTCTGGGACTCTCACAGATACGCAGTATTTT.

The chain recombines TRBV4-1 with TRBJ2-7; D may be TRBD1 (6 bases). This CDR3 spans 15 amino acids. The V gene's germline CDR1 is MGHRA and CDR2 YSYEKL. The ends were cut back, 3 bases at V and 2 bases at J, with 14 bases in the middle. The CDR3 protein is CASSQPPTGTYEQYF. The CDR3 bases are TGCGCCAGCAGCCAGCCTCCGACAGGTACCTACGAGCAGTACTTC.

In its sample, this clone was seen once. The chain uses TRBV27 and TRBJ2-6, with D tentatively TRBD1 (6 bases). Germline CDR1 and CDR2: MNHEY and SMNVEV (reference sequence). Trimming took 7 bases from V and 0 from J, leaving 16 bases between them. The CDR3 runs 17 residues. CDR3 bases: TGTGCCAGCAAACTGACAGGAGCAAACTCTGGGGCCAACGTCCTGACTTTC. Translating it yields CASKLTGANSGANVLTF.

The chain carries TRBV19 and TRBJ2-2; no clear D. CDR1 is LNHDA, CDR2 SQIVND, per germline (reference sequence). V lost 0 bases to trimming and J lost 1 base, with 3 bases between them. The CDR3 contains 14 residues. The CDR3 DNA reads as TGTGCCAGTAGTATAGACGGGAACACCGGGGAGCTGTTTTTT. It specifies CASSIDGNTGELFF. Variable domain in full (rest from reference TRBV19 and TRBJ2-2): DGGITQSPKYLFRKEGQNVTLSCEQNLNHDAMYWYRQDPGQGLRLIYYSQIVNDFQKGDIAEGYSVSREKKESFPLTVTSAQKNPTAFYLCASSIDGNTGELFFGEGSRLTVL.

The CDR3 here is CASSLGQLATNEKLFF. In DNA form, the CDR3 reads TGCGCCAGCAGCTTGGGACAGCTTGCAACTAATGAAAAACTGTTTTTT. V usage is TRBV5-1 and J usage is TRBJ1-4; possibly TRBD1 for D (5 bases). This CDR3 is built from 16 residues. Trimming left V 0 bases short and J 0 bases short, with 9 bases between. Germline values: CDR1 SGHRS, CDR2 YFSETQ.

The chain joins TRBV4-1 to TRBJ1-5; D not resolved. From germline, CDR1 is MGHRA and CDR2 YSYEKL. CDR3 length: 15 residues. V lost 4 bases, J lost 5 bases, and 15 bases lay in between. CDR3 residues: CASSPGENSYQPQHF. The CDR3 bases are TGCGCCAGCAGCCCCGGGGAGAATTCCTATCAGCCCCAGCATTTT.

The rearrangement joins TRBV5-1 to TRBJ2-5, with D maybe TRBD2 (6 bases). Trimming removed 4 bases at V and 5 bases at J, with 15 bases between. The germline CDR1 and CDR2 sequences are SGHRS and YFSETQ. This CDR3 is 14 amino acids long. This CDR3 reads CASSPPPGRETQYF. The CDR3 coding sequence is TGCGCCAGCAGCCCCCCCCCGGGGAGGGAGACCCAGTACTTC.

A remark on this clone: A read error may account for a junction end that differs from germline. The genes are TRBV9 and TRBJ1-4; 7 nucleotides line up with TRBD1. The V gene's germline CDR1 is SGDLS and CDR2 YYNGEE. The CDR3 is made up of 15 amino acids. The CDR3 DNA reads TGTGCCAGCAGCGTAGAACCAGGGGGGCTTGAAAAACTGTCTTTT. Protein: CASSVEPGGLEKLSF.

The chain employs TRBV4-1 and TRBJ2-3; TRBD2 matches at 8 bases. The V gene end was trimmed by 0 bases and the J gene end by 0 bases; junction bases not matched to a gene: 2. Germline V gene lookup returns CDR1 MGHRA and CDR2 YSYEKL. The CDR3 covers 16 residues. The CDR3, as DNA: TGCGCCAGCAGCCAAGACGGGAGGGGAAGCACAGATACGCAGTATTTT. Amino acids: CASSQDGRGSTDTQYF.